This TCR beta chain was observed in a study of CD8 T cells in ankylosing spondylitis. This CDR3 has 16 residues. Unmatched junction bases numbered 5, after V lost 4 bases and J lost 4 bases. Germline-derived CDR1 and CDR2 are SGDLS and YYNGEE. This clonotype turned up a few times. Its cognate antigen is unknown. Preparation of TCR beta libraries was done by quantitative 5'-RACE with molecular barcodes. In TCRdb, the 5' RACE reads were re-called with MiXCR into one record per CDR3 protein. The profile shows about 440,000 distinct CDR3 sequences, 17% of them singletons. General study points: The study looked at matched synovial fluid samples from ankylosing spondylitis patients. Disease-linked clones were reported to be significantly enriched there. Before this, some motif variants had been reported in reactive arthritis synovial fluid and blood. Blood from ankylosing spondylitis patients appeared to carry a characteristic roughly 8-variant TCR beta motif.

The chain has TRBV9 and TRBJ2-3; 14 bases agree with TRBD2. The sequenced sample was blood, either unsorted or a sorted T cell fraction (not recorded which). This receptor was taken from a male donor with ankylosing spondylitis. DNA of the CDR3: TGTGCCAGCAGCCCCGGGACTAGCGGGAGTGCAGATACGCAGTATTTT. Its translation is CASSPGTSGSADTQYF.